These 9 T cell receptor beta chains came from one sample sequenced in a study of shared clonotypes between healthy human individuals. Assay used: immunoSEQ multiplex PCR; TCRdb lists only in-frame clones, some missing. Of roughly 1,100,000 clones in the sample, about 75% are singletons; the top ten hold less than 1.5%. Sequencing was performed on memory CD4+ T cells sorted from blood. As for subset: CD45RA-negative fraction. The receptors were gathered from a man aged 18 to 29 in good health.

The gene calls are TRBV18 and TRBJ2-7; possible D gene TRBD2, 5 bases. Trimming pared 4 bases from V and 7 bases from J, leaving 23 bases between. The CDR3 has 16 residues. CDR1 is KGHSH, CDR2 LQKENI, per germline. The chain's CDR3 is CASSLQTGYAGGEQYF. The CDR3 DNA is TGTGCCAGCTCACTCCAGACGGGATACGCGGGTGGTGAGCAGTACTTC.

Many counts were recorded for this clone. V gene TRBV19 combines with J gene TRBJ2-7; weak D call: TRBD2 (5 bases). In germline, CDR1 is LNHDA, CDR2 SQIVND (reference sequence). Deletions cut 3 bases from V and 0 bases from J, with 9 bases between. The CDR3 loop spans 14 amino acids. The CDR3 DNA is TGTGCCAGTAGTATCTCCGGGGTCTCCTACGAGCAGTACTTC. Protein product: CASSISGVSYEQYF.

The rearrangement joins TRBV7-9 to TRBJ2-1; TRBD2 matches at 9 bases. V lost 5 bases to trimming and J lost 10 bases; unmatched junction nucleotides: 21. The CDR3 is made up of 18 amino acids. Germline V gene lookup returns CDR1 SEHNR and CDR2 FQNEAQ (reference sequence). The CDR3 sequence: CASSPQLGQGGGAGEQFF. DNA for the CDR3: TGTGCCAGCAGCCCCCAACTTGGGCAAGGCGGGGGGGCCGGGGAGCAGTTCTTC.

This chain connects TRBV6-1 to TRBJ2-3; perhaps TRBD1 as D (5 bases). The germline CDR1 and CDR2 sequences are MNHNS and SASEGT. The CDR3 is 14 amino acids. V lost 6 bases and J lost 0, with 10 bases in between. Written as DNA, the CDR3 is TGTGCCAGCAGGATAACAGGTAGCACAGATACGCAGTATTTT. This translates into CASRITGSTDTQYF.

The V and J genes are TRBV12-1 and TRBJ1-2; the DNA was not used to check the table's D call, TRBD1. TRBV12-1 is a pseudogene. CDR3 length equals 16 residues. This chain's CDR3 is CASSFAEQGVYYGYTF. CDR3 DNA sequence: TGTGCCAGCAGCTTTGCGGAACAGGGTGTGTACTATGGCTACACCTTC.

There are a few counts of this clone. The V gene is TRBV5-8, the J gene TRBJ2-1; 8 bases line up with TRBD2. The CDR3 has 16 amino acids. V lost 4 bases to trimming and J lost 8 bases; unmatched junction nucleotides: 14. The germline gives CDR1 SGHTS, CDR2 YDEGEE. As DNA, the CDR3 is TGTGCCAGCAGCGAAATCTTAGCGGGGAGCGGAGATGAGCAGTTCTTC. Amino acids: CASSEILAGSGDEQFF. Full variable domain (remainder filled in from reference TRBV5-8 and TRBJ2-1): EAGVTQSPTHLIKTRGQQATLRCSPISGHTSVYWYQQALGLGLQFLLWYDEGEERNRGNFPPRFSGRQFPNYSSELNVNALELEDSALYLCASSEILAGSGDEQFFGPGTRLTVL.

V gene TRBV7-2 combines with J gene TRBJ2-1; D is tentatively TRBD1 or TRBD2 (5 bases each). V gave up 4 bases and J gave up 7 bases, with 17 bases separating them. Germline V gene lookup returns CDR1 SGHTA and CDR2 FQGNSA. This CDR3 region has 15 residues. The CDR3 spells CASSSPGTRANEQFF. For the CDR3, the DNA is TGTGCCAGCAGCTCACCCGGGACCCGAGCAAATGAGCAGTTCTTC.

The chain combines TRBV5-4 with TRBJ1-2; TRBD1 matches 7 bases. Unmatched junction bases numbered 10, after V lost 2 bases and J lost 6 bases. The CDR3 runs to 15 residues. Germline-derived CDR1 and CDR2 are SGHNT and YYREEE (reference sequence). This CDR3 reads CASSFKRTGPDGYTF. The CDR3 DNA reads TGTGCCAGCAGCTTTAAAAGGACAGGTCCGGATGGCTACACCTTC. Full variable domain (remainder filled in from reference TRBV5-4 and TRBJ1-2): ETGVTQSPTHLIKTRGQQVTLRCSSQSGHNTVSWYQQALGQGPQFIFQYYREEENGRGNFPPRFSGLQFPNYSSELNVNALELDDSALYLCASSFKRTGPDGYTFGSGTRLTVV.

This clone was counted between two and nine times. The V and J genes are TRBV27 and TRBJ2-5, with 9 bases that match TRBD2. The trim removed 3 bases at V and 5 bases at J, leaving 10 bases unmatched. Per the germline V gene, CDR1 is MNHEY and CDR2 is SMNVEV (reference sequence). The CDR3 is 16 residues long. CDR3 amino acids: CASSLRGRGGRETQYF. The DNA of the CDR3 is TGTGCCAGCAGTTTGAGAGGGCGGGGGGGCCGGGAGACCCAGTACTTC.